This T cell receptor beta chain came from a study of response to subunit inactivated influenza vaccine. The study, taken as a whole, reports: Researchers suggested that each seasonal influenza vaccination recruits few new T cells.

TCRdb ran MiXCR on the RT-PCR reads and lists one entry per CDR3 protein. Of roughly 570,000 distinct CDR3 sequences listed, roughly 15% are singletons. This clonotype occurred a few times. No antigen is known for it. The receptor comes from a man aged 45-60 years who received an inactivated influenza vaccine. The specimen comprised PBMCs from blood, sampled 12 days after vaccination.

The CDR3 reads CASSLEGPANEKLFF. The CDR3, as DNA: TGTGCCAGCAGTTTAGAGGGTCCGGCTAATGAAAAACTGTTTTTT. The chain recombines TRBV12-3 or TRBV12-4 with TRBJ1-4; no reliable D call. Trimming left V 1 base short and J 3 bases short, with 9 bases between. The CDR3 has 15 residues.